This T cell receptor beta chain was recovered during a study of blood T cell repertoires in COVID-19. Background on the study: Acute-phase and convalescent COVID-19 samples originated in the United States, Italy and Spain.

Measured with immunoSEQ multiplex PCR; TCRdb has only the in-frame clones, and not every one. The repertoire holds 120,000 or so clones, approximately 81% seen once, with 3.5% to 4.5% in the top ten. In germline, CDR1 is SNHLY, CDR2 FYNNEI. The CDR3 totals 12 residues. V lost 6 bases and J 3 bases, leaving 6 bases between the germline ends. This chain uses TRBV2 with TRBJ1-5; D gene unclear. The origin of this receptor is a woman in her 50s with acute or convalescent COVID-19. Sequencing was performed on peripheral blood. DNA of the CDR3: TGTGCCAGCAGAGAGGCCAATCAGCCCCAGCATTTT. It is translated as CASREANQPQHF. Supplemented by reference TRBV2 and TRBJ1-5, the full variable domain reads EPEVTQTPSHQVTQMGQEVILRCVPISNHLYFYWYRQILGQKVEFLVSFYNNEISEKSEIFDDQFSVERPDGSNFTLKIRSTKLEDSAMYFCASREANQPQHFGDGTRLSIL.